The 16 T cell receptor beta chains below all came from one sample that was sequenced in a study of blood T cell repertoires in COVID-19. TCRdb's table, derived via immunoSEQ multiplex PCR, lists solely in-frame clones and lacks some. The sample includes under 150,000 clones, roughly 81% of them seen just once. Sequences were obtained from peripheral blood. Receptors originate from a human donor in a cohort sampled during active COVID-19.

The J gene is TRBJ2-7, the V gene TRBV9; 10 bases fit TRBD2. The CDR3 extends over 16 amino acids. Germline V lookup: CDR1 SGDLS, CDR2 YYNGEE. V lost 0 bases, J lost 1 base, and 4 bases stayed unmatched. CDR3 protein: CASSVGLAGDSYEQYF. CDR3 nucleotide sequence: TGTGCCAGCAGCGTAGGGCTAGCGGGGGATTCCTACGAGCAGTACTTC.

The chain has TRBV6-5 and TRBJ1-2; 7 bases match TRBD1. V gave up 8 bases and J gave up 7 bases; unmatched junction bases: 7. The CDR3 runs to 12 residues. Germline V CDR1 and CDR2: MNHEY, SVGAGI. CDR3 DNA: TGTGCCAGCCATCGACAGGGTCTTGGCTACACCTTC. This codes for CASHRQGLGYTF.

Only one count was recorded for this clone. The genes are TRBV5-1 and TRBJ2-2; the match to TRBD1 covers 8 bases. The CDR3 contains 15 residues. The J segment lost 5 bases and the V segment lost 5 bases, leaving 8 bases of the junction unmatched. Per the germline V gene, CDR1 is SGHRS and CDR2 is YFSETQ. CDR3 nucleotide sequence: TGCGCCAGCAGTCTTCAGGGACAGGAGACCGGGGAGCTGTTTTTT. Its protein product is CASSLQGQETGELFF.

This CDR3 is CASSSDRGGSPLHF. CDR3 bases: TGTGCCAGTAGTTCCGACAGGGGTGGTTCACCCCTCCACTTT. The chain combines TRBV19 with TRBJ1-6, with 8 nucleotides matching TRBD1. This CDR3 is built from 14 residues. The V gene end was trimmed by 5 bases and the J gene end by 9 bases; junction bases not matched to a gene: 6. Germline CDR1 and CDR2: LNHDA and SQIVND (reference sequence). The full variable domain, with the rest looked up from reference TRBV19 and TRBJ1-6, is DGGITQSPKYLFRKEGQNVTLSCEQNLNHDAMYWYRQDPGQGLRLIYYSQIVNDFQKGDIAEGYSVSREKKESFPLTVTSAQKNPTAFYLCASSSDRGGSPLHFGNGTRLTVT.

This sequence joins TRBV19 and TRBJ1-1, with 11 bases identical to TRBD1. J gave up 1 base and V 7 bases, and 5 bases lay outside the gene matches. The CDR3 runs to 15 residues. The germline V gene has CDR1 LNHDA and CDR2 SQIVND (reference sequence). CDR3 nucleotide sequence: TGTGCCAGTAAGGACAGGGGGCGCGAGAACACTGAAGCTTTCTTT. As protein: CASKDRGRENTEAFF.

This rearrangement joins TRBV5-1 to TRBJ2-7, with unresolved D. V was shortened by 5 bases and J by 5 bases, with 20 bases between the two germline ends. The CDR3 has 15 amino acids. The germline CDR1 and CDR2 sequences are SGHRS and YFSETQ. CDR3 nucleotides: TGCGCCAGCAGTAATGGTGGTAGCAGTATCGACGAGCAGTACTTC. Its translation: CASSNGGSSIDEQYF.

The chain combines TRBV5-1 with TRBJ1-1; D uncertain. This CDR3 spans 13 amino acids. Between the trimmed V and J ends, which lost 2 bases and 3 bases, there was a span of 8 bases. The germline gives CDR1 SGHRS, CDR2 YFSETQ. CDR3 DNA sequence: TGCGCCAGCAGCTTCGCCTACGACACTGAAGCTTTCTTT. This sequence encodes CASSFAYDTEAFF.

J is TRBJ2-2 and V is TRBV7-9, with D tentatively TRBD1 (6 bases). Trimming stripped 3 bases from V and 4 bases from J, with 15 bases between. Germline CDR1 is SEHNR and CDR2 is FQNEAQ (reference sequence). The CDR3 is 16 amino acids. CDR3 amino acids: CASSFKQGRITGELFF. The CDR3 nucleotides read TGTGCCAGCAGCTTTAAACAGGGAAGAATCACCGGGGAGCTGTTTTTT.

The J gene is TRBJ1-6, the V gene TRBV30; 10 bases agree with TRBD1. Germline CDR1 GTSNPN, CDR2 SVGIG (reference sequence). Trimming took 4 bases from V and 10 from J; bases not matched to a gene: 13. The CDR3 loop spans 16 amino acids. The CDR3 nucleotides read TGTGCCTGGACCCCCTCGACAGGGGGCTTAGGATCACCCCTCCACTTT. It is translated as CAWTPSTGGLGSPLHF.

The chain carries TRBV10-1 and TRBJ2-2, with TRBD1 matching over 8 bases. The V gene end was trimmed by 5 bases and the J gene end by 7 bases; junction bases not matched to a gene: 3. The length of the CDR3 is 13 residues. Germline V CDR1 and CDR2: WNHNN, SYGVQD (reference sequence). CDR3 DNA: TGCGCCAGCAGTCACAGGGGGGACGGGGAGCTGTTTTTT. It specifies CASSHRGDGELFF.

This clone occurred a few times. This chain joins TRBV5-1 and TRBJ2-1; 9 bases map to TRBD1. V shed 4 bases, J shed 4 bases, and the junction held 6 bases outside the gene matches. Looked up from germline, CDR1 is SGHRS and CDR2 is YFSETQ. The CDR3 spans 15 residues. The CDR3 here is CASSKGQGKYNEQFF. In nucleotides, the CDR3 is TGCGCCAGCAGCAAAGGACAGGGGAAGTACAATGAGCAGTTCTTC.

In nucleotides, the CDR3 is TGTGCCAGCAGTTCTACTAACAGGGGTTCCATATATTTT. As protein: CASSSTNRGSIYF. The chain employs TRBV25-1 and TRBJ1-3; 7 bases match TRBD1. V trimming: 5 bases; J trimming: 11 bases; junction bases outside the gene matches: 9. Germline V CDR1 and CDR2: MGHDK, SYGVNS. CDR3 length: 13 residues.

The V call is TRBV4-1, the J call TRBJ2-7; D may be TRBD2 (6 bases). CDR3 length equals 15 residues. The V gene's germline CDR1 is MGHRA and CDR2 YSYEKL. The V gene lost 0 bases and the J gene lost 6 bases, with 15 bases spanning the gap. CDR3 DNA sequence: TGCGCCAGCAGCCAAGATGCCGGAGGGGTCCTCGAGCAGTACTTC. Translating it yields CASSQDAGGVLEQYF.

The chain combines TRBV4-1 with TRBJ1-2; TRBD1 is a possible D gene (5 bases). CDR1 and CDR2 from the germline V gene are MGHRA and YSYEKL. This CDR3 has 16 residues. The germline V and J ends were trimmed by 0 bases and 6 bases, with 17 bases remaining between them. CDR3 protein: CASSQEAGRGPDGYTF. The CDR3, as DNA: TGCGCCAGCAGCCAAGAAGCAGGGCGCGGCCCGGATGGCTACACCTTC.

This CDR3 reads CASSSPWEGPYGYTF. CDR3 bases: TGTGCCAGCAGCTCACCCTGGGAGGGACCATATGGCTACACCTTC. V and J are TRBV7-2 and TRBJ1-2, with a tentative D call TRBD1 (5 bases). V lost 4 bases, J lost 5 bases, and 17 bases lay in between. The CDR3 has 15 amino acids. Germline-derived CDR1 and CDR2 are SGHTA and FQGNSA.

V is TRBV5-1 and J is TRBJ2-4; TRBD1 matches at 7 bases. The CDR3 spans 16 residues. V shed 4 bases and J 1 base; nucleotides not matched to a gene: 8. Germline V gene lookup returns CDR1 SGHRS and CDR2 YFSETQ. CDR3 sequence: CASSADRAPAKNIQYF. CDR3 in DNA: TGCGCCAGCAGCGCCGACAGGGCCCCGGCCAAAAACATTCAGTACTTC.